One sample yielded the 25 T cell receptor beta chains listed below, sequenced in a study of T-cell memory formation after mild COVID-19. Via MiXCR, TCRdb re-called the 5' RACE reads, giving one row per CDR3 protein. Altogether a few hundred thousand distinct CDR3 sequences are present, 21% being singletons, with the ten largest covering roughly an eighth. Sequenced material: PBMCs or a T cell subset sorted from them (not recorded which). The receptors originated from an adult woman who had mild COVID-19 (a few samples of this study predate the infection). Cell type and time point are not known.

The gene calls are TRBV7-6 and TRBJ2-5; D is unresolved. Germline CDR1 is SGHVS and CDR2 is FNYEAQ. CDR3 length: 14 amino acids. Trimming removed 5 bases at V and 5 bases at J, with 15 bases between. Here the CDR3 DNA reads TGTGCCAGCAGCCGACGGAGTTTCGGGGAGACCCAGTACTTC. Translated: CASSRRSFGETQYF.

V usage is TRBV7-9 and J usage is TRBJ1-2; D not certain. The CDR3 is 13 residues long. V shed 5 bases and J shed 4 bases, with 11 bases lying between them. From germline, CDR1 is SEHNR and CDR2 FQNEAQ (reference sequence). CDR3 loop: CASSLALSYGYTF. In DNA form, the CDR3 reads TGTGCCAGCAGCCTCGCCCTGTCCTATGGCTACACCTTC. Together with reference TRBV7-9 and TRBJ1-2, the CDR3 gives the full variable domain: DTGVSQNPRHKITKRGQNVTFRCDPISEHNRLYWYRQTLGQGPEFLTYFQNEAQLEKSRLLSDRFSAERPKGSFSTLEIQRTEQGDSAMYLCASSLALSYGYTFGSGTRLTVV.

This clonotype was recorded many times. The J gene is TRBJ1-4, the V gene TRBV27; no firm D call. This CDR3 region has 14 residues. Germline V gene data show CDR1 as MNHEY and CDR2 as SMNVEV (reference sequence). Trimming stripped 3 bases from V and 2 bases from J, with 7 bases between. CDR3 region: CASSFSGTNEKLFF. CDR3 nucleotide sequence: TGTGCCAGCAGTTTCTCCGGGACTAATGAAAAACTGTTTTTT.

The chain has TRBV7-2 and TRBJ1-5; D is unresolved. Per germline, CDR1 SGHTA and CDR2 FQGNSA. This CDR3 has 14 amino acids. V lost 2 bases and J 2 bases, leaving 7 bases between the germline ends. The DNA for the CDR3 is TGTGCCAGCAGCTTATATGAAGGCAATCAGCCCCAGCATTTT. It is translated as CASSLYEGNQPQHF.

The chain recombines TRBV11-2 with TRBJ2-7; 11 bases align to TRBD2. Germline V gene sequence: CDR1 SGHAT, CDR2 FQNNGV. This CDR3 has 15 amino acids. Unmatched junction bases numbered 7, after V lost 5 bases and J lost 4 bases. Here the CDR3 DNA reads TGTGCCAGCAGCCCGACTAGCGGGACCTTATACGAGCAGTACTTC. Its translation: CASSPTSGTLYEQYF.

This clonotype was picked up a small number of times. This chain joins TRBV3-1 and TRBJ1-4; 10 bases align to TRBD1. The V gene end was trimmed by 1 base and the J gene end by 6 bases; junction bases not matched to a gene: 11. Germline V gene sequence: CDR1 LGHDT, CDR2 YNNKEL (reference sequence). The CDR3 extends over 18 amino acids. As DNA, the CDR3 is TGTGCCAGCAGCCAAGCCCGGGACAGGGGAGGAGGCGATGAAAAACTGTTTTTT. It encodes CASSQARDRGGGDEKLFF.

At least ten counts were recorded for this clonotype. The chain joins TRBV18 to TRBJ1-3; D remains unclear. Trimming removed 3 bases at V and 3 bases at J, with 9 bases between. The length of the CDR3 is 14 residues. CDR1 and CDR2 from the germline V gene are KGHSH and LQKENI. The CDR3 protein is CASSPRTFGNTIYF. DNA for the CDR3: TGTGCCAGCTCACCCCGCACCTTTGGAAACACCATATATTTT.

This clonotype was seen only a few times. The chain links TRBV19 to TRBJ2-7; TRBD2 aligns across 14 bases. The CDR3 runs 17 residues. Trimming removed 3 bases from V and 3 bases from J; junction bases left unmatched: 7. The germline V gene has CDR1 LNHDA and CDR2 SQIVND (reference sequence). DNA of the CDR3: TGTGCCAGTAGTATGGGACTAGCGGGAGCCCCCATCTACGAGCAGTACTTC. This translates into CASSMGLAGAPIYEQYF.

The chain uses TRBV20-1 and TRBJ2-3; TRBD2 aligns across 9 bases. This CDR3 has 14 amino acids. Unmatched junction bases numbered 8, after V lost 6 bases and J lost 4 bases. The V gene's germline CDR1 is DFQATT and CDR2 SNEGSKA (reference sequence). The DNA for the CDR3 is TGCAGTGCAAGGCGGGGGGGCCTAGCAGATACGCAGTATTTT. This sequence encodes CSARRGGLADTQYF.

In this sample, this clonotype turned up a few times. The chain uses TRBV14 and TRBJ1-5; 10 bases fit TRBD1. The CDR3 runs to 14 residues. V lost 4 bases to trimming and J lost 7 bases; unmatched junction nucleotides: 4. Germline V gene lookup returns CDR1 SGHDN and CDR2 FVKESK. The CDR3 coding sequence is TGTGCCAGCAGCCCGGGACAGGGGTTCCAGCCCCAGCATTTT. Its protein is CASSPGQGFQPQHF. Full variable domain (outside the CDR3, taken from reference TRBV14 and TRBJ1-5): EAGVTQFPSHSVIEKGQTVTLRCDPISGHDNLYWYRRVMGKEIKFLLHFVKESKQDESGMPNNRFLAERTGGTYSTLKVQPAELEDSGVYFCASSPGQGFQPQHFGDGTRLSIL.

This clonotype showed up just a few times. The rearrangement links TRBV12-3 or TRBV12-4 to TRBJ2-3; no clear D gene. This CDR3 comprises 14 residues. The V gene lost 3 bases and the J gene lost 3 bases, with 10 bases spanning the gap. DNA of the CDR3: TGTGCCAGCAGTTTTCGGGTACGGACAGATACGCAGTATTTT. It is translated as CASSFRVRTDTQYF.

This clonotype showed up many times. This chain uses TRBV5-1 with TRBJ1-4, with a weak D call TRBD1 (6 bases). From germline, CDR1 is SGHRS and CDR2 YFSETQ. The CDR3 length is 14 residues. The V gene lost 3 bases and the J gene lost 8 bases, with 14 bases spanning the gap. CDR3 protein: CASSSPEGGEKLFF. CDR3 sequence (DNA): TGCGCCAGCAGCTCTCCCGAGGGGGGCGAAAAACTGTTTTTT.

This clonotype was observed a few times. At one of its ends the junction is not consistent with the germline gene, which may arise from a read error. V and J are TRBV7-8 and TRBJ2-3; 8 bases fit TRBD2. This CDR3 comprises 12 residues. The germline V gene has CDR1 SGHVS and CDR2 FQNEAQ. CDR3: CASSPVGGVTDF. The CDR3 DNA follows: TGTGCCAGCAGCCCCGTCGGGGGGGTGACAGATTTT.

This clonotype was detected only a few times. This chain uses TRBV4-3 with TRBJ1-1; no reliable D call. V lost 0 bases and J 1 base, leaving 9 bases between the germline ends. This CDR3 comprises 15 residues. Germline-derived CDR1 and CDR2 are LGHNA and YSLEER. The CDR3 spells CASSQDYGGNTEAFF. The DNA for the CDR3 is TGCGCCAGCAGCCAAGATTATGGCGGGAACACTGAAGCTTTCTTT.

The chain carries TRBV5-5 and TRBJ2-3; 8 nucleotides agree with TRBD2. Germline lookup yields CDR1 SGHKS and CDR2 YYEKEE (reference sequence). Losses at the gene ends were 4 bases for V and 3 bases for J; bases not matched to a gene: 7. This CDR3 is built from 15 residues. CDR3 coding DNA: TGTGCCAGCAGCCCGGCTGGACTAGCAACAGATACGCAGTATTTT. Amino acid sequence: CASSPAGLATDTQYF.

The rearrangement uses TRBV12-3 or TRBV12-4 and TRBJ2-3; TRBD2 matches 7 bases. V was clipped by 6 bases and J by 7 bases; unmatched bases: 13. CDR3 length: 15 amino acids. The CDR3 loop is CASRSTQLTSHTQYF. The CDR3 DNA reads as TGTGCCAGCAGGTCAACTCAACTGACTAGCCATACGCAGTATTTT.

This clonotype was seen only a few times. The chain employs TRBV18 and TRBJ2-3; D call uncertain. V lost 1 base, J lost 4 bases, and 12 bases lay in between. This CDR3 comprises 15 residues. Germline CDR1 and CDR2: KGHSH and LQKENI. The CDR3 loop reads CASSPRSVGPDTQYF. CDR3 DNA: TGTGCCAGCTCACCACGTTCGGTAGGCCCAGATACGCAGTATTTT. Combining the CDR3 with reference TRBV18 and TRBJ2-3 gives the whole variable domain NAGVMQNPRHLVRRRGQEARLRCSPMKGHSHVYWYRQLPEEGLKFMVYLQKENIIDESGMPKERFSAEFPKEGPSILRIQQVVRGDSAAYFCASSPRSVGPDTQYFGPGTRLTVL.

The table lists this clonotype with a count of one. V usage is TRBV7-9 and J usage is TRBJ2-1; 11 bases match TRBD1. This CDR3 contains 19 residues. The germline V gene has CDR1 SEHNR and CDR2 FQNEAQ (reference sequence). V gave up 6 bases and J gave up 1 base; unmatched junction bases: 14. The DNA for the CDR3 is TGTGCCAGCAGGCCTACCATCGGGACAGGGGGACGTTCCTACAATGAGCAGTTCTTC. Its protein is CASRPTIGTGGRSYNEQFF.

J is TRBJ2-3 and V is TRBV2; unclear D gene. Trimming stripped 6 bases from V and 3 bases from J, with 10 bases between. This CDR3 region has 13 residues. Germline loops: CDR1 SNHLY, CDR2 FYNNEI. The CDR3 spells CASRGRGTDTQYF. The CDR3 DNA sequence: TGTGCCAGCAGAGGACGCGGTACAGATACGCAGTATTTT. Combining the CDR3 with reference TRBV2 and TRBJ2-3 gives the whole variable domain EPEVTQTPSHQVTQMGQEVILRCVPISNHLYFYWYRQILGQKVEFLVSFYNNEISEKSEIFDDQFSVERPDGSNFTLKIRSTKLEDSAMYFCASRGRGTDTQYFGPGTRLTVL.

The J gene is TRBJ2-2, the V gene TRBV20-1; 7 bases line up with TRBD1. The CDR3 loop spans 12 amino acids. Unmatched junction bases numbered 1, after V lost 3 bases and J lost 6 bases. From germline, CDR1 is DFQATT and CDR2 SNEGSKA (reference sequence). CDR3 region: CSASDRAGELFF. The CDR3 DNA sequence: TGCAGTGCTAGTGACAGGGCCGGGGAGCTGTTTTTT.

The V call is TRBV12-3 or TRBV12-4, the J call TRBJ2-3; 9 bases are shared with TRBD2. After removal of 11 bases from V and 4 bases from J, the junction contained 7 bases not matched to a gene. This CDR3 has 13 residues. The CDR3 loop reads CALSVAGADTQYF. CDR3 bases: TGTGCCCTGAGCGTAGCGGGGGCAGATACGCAGTATTTT.

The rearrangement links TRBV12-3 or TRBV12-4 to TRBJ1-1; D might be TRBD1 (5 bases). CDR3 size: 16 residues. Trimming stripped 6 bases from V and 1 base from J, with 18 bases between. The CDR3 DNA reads TGTGCCAGCAGCCTTGGGGTACAGGCTAAGAACACTGAAGCTTTCTTT. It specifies CASSLGVQAKNTEAFF.

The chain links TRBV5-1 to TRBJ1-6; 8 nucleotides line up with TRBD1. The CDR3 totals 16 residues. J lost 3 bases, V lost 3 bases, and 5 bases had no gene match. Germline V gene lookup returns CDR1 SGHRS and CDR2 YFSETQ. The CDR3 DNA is TGCGCCAGCAGCTCGACAGGGGCCAACTATAATTCACCCCTCCACTTT. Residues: CASSSTGANYNSPLHF.

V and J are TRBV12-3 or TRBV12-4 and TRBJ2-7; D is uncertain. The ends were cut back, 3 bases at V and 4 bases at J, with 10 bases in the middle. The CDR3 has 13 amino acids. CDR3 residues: CASSFYADYEQYF. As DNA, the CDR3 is TGTGCCAGCAGTTTTTATGCAGATTACGAGCAGTACTTC.

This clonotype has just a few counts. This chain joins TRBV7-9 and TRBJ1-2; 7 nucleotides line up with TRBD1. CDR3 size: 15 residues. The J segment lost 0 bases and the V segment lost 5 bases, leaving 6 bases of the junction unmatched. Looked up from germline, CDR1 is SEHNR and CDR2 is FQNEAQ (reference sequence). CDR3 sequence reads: CASSTGTATNYGYTF. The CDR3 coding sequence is TGTGCCAGCAGCACCGGGACAGCGACTAACTATGGCTACACCTTC.